This is a list of T cell receptor beta chains from one sample in a study of blood T cell repertoires in COVID-19. The method was immunoSEQ multiplex PCR; TCRdb's version includes in-frame clones alone and lacks a portion of them. The sample consists of roughly 150,000 clones, roughly 90% of them appearing once. Sequences were obtained from peripheral blood. The receptor source for this set is a man aged 18 to 35 with COVID-19, enrolled during active disease. CDR3s include the opening cysteine and the closing phenylalanine or tryptophan. The order of the fields is V gene, clone size, D gene, J gene, CDR3 DNA, CDR3 protein. A D gene is named only where the DNA matches it firmly. Where a row states a size, it is once, few, many or the class of an expanded clone; other rows omit it.

TRBV7-9	NA	NA	TRBJ1-3	TGTGCCAGCAGCTTAGAACCGACCGCGGTTCCGGTTTTT	CASSLEPTAVPVF
TRBV28	NA	TRBD1	TRBJ2-5	TGTGCCAGCACCGCGGGACAGGGACGGGTAGAGACCCAGTACTTC	CASTAGQGRVETQYF
TRBV4-1	NA	TRBD1	TRBJ1-2	TGCGCCAGCAGCCGAACGGACAGGGCCTATGGCTACACCTTC	CASSRTDRAYGYTF
TRBV14	NA	TRBD1	TRBJ2-6	TGTGCCAGCAGCGCCAACCCGGGACAGGGGGTTGGTACTGGGGCCAACGTCCTGACTTTC	CASSANPGQGVGTGANVLTF
TRBV28	few	TRBD1	TRBJ1-2	TGTGCCAGCAGTATCGGGACAGGGTACGGCTACACCTTC	CASSIGTGYGYTF
TRBV5-4	NA	NA	TRBJ2-1	TGTGCCAGCAGCTCGGAGCGCTCCTACAATGAGCAGTTCTTC	CASSSERSYNEQFF
TRBV9	NA	NA	TRBJ1-1	TGTGCCAGCAGCGTAGCGGGACAACACACTGAAGCTTTCTTT	CASSVAGQHTEAFF
TRBV30	once	TRBD1	TRBJ2-7	TGTGCCTGGAACTTCGACAGGGCTAGCTCCTACGAGCAGTACTTC	CAWNFDRASSYEQYF
TRBV7-9	NA	NA	TRBJ2-2	TGTGCCAGCAGCTTAGGACACAACACCGGGGAGCTGTTTTTT	CASSLGHNTGELFF
TRBV13	NA	TRBD2	TRBJ2-2	TGTGCCAGCAGCTCCCGGGACTACGGGACCGGGGAGCTGTTTTTT	CASSSRDYGTGELFF
TRBV7-8	NA	TRBD1	TRBJ1-2	TGTGCCAGCAGCTATACAGGGGTACCTTATGGCTACACCTTC	CASSYTGVPYGYTF
TRBV27	NA	TRBD2	TRBJ2-1	TGTGCCAGCAGTTACCGCCCCCTAGCGGGAGGGCTCAATGAGCAGTTCTTC	CASSYRPLAGGLNEQFF
TRBV19	NA	TRBD2	TRBJ2-1	TGTGCCAGTAGTATGGGGGGGAATAACAATGAGCAGTTCTTC	CASSMGGNNNEQFF